The entry that follows covers one TCR beta chain sequence. Amplification used 60 Vbeta primers and 13 Jbeta primers. The table came from immunoSEQ multiplex PCR; TCRdb's copy has only in-frame clones and leaves some out. The table records under 120,000 clones, 50% to 70% of them present only once. The data stem from a study of cytomegalovirus exposure and HLA in healthy donors. V lost 1 base, J lost 7 bases, and 10 bases lay in between. CDR3 length equals 13 residues. CDR1 and CDR2 (germline): SGHDN, FVKESK. This TCR was recovered from a man aged 25 to 40 in good health and CMV-seropositive. Material for sequencing was PBMCs. J is TRBJ1-2 and V is TRBV14; no clear D gene. CDR3 region: CASSQGPRGGYTF. The CDR3 coding sequence is TGTGCCAGCAGCCAAGGGCCCCGGGGTGGCTACACCTTC.